The 24 T cell receptor beta chains presented below share a single source sample, sequenced in a study of preoperative IRX-2 immunotherapy in early breast cancer. Libraries were prepared by immunoSEQ multiplex PCR; TCRdb keeps only in-frame clonotypes and omits some of them. The sample records 35,000 to 55,000 clones, around 96% being singletons. Treatment reported: preoperative locoregional IRX-2 cytokine immunotherapy. Here the sequenced sample was tumor tissue, taken after IRX-2 immunotherapy. The receptor source for this set is a human donor with breast cancer.

The chain combines TRBV7-9 with TRBJ2-3, with D unresolved. The CDR3 length is 18 residues. The V end was cut by 5 bases, the J end by 0 bases, with 21 bases between. Germline loops: CDR1 SEHNR, CDR2 FQNEAQ (reference sequence). CDR3 in DNA: TGTGCCAGCAGCGGTGGCTCGCCACAGAGTCCTAGCACAGATACGCAGTATTTT. Translating gives CASSGGSPQSPSTDTQYF. Complete variable domain (other parts from reference TRBV7-9 and TRBJ2-3): DTGVSQNPRHKITKRGQNVTFRCDPISEHNRLYWYRQTLGQGPEFLTYFQNEAQLEKSRLLSDRFSAERPKGSFSTLEIQRTEQGDSAMYLCASSGGSPQSPSTDTQYFGPGTRLTVL.

The gene calls are TRBV18 and TRBJ2-1; 9 bases map to TRBD2. Unmatched junction bases numbered 1, after V lost 0 bases and J lost 1 base. There are 16 residues in the CDR3. Germline values: CDR1 KGHSH, CDR2 LQKENI. The CDR3 nucleotides are TGTGCCAGCTCACCACCTAGCGGGGGATCCTACAATGAGCAGTTCTTC. Translation gives CASSPPSGGSYNEQFF.

The chain joins TRBV28 to TRBJ1-1; D possibly corresponds to TRBD1 (5 bases). Between the trimmed V and J ends, which lost 7 bases and 10 bases, there was a span of 19 bases. Germline V gene sequence: CDR1 MDHEN, CDR2 SYDVKM. The CDR3 loop spans 13 amino acids. The CDR3 spells CASTLLGAGLAFF. In DNA, the CDR3 is TGTGCCAGCACCCTCCTCGGGGCAGGGTTAGCTTTCTTT.

The chain has TRBV6-5 and TRBJ2-7; TRBD2 matches at 8 bases. Per germline, CDR1 MNHEY and CDR2 SVGAGI. The J segment lost 4 bases and the V segment lost 8 bases, leaving 10 bases of the junction unmatched. CDR3 size: 14 residues. Written as DNA, the CDR3 is TGTGCCAGCCGATTAAAGCGGGAGTGGTACGAGCAGTACTTC. Translating gives CASRLKREWYEQYF.

The chain uses TRBV6-6 and TRBJ1-1; 8 bases fit TRBD1. Germline V gene data show CDR1 as MNHNY and CDR2 as SVGAGI (reference sequence). The CDR3 runs to 13 residues. V trimming: 5 bases; J trimming: 8 bases; junction bases outside the gene matches: 7. The CDR3 coding sequence is TGTGCCAGCAGTACCGGGACAGGTCGAGAAGCTTTCTTT. It translates to CASSTGTGREAFF.

The V gene is TRBV4-2, the J gene TRBJ1-4; weak D call: TRBD1 (6 bases). CDR3 length: 19 amino acids. Per the germline V gene, CDR1 is LGHNA and CDR2 is YNFKEQ. V gave up 0 bases and J gave up 0 bases, with 17 bases separating them. The CDR3 protein is CASSQDRHRATSTNEKLFF. The CDR3 coding sequence is TGTGCCAGCAGCCAAGATAGGCACAGGGCAACTTCAACTAATGAAAAACTGTTTTTT.

The V call is TRBV7-8, the J call TRBJ1-1, with 9 bases fitting TRBD1. Looked up from germline, CDR1 is SGHVS and CDR2 is FQNEAQ. CDR3 length equals 16 residues. V was clipped by 2 bases and J by 2 bases; unmatched bases: 6. As DNA, the CDR3 is TGTGCCAGCAGCTTATCCCGGACAGGGGATAACACTGAAGCTTTCTTT. The encoded protein is CASSLSRTGDNTEAFF.

The rearrangement joins TRBV7-9 to TRBJ2-1; no clear D gene. This CDR3 has 13 residues. Between the trimmed V and J ends, which lost 1 base and 5 bases, there was a span of 6 bases. CDR1 is SEHNR and CDR2 is FQNEAQ in the germline V gene (reference sequence). The DNA of the CDR3 is TGTGCCAGCAGCTTAGACGAAAACAATGAGCAGTTCTTC. This translates into CASSLDENNEQFF.

The V gene is TRBV6-1, the J gene TRBJ2-1, with unresolved D. The CDR3 totals 13 residues. V lost 6 bases and J lost 2, with 8 bases in between. CDR1 and CDR2 (germline): MNHNS, SASEGT. CDR3 residues: CASRLLAYNEQFF. CDR3 nucleotides: TGTGCCAGCAGACTTCTCGCCTACAATGAGCAGTTCTTC.

The gene calls are TRBV5-1 and TRBJ1-2; D uncertain. CDR1 and CDR2 from the germline V gene are SGHRS and YFSETQ. The CDR3 loop spans 12 amino acids. V shed 0 bases and J shed 8 bases, with 8 bases lying between them. CDR3 DNA: TGCGCCAGCAGCTTGGATGCGCTGGGCTACACCTTC. Translated, it gives CASSLDALGYTF.

This chain connects TRBV7-9 to TRBJ2-5; TRBD2 is a possible D gene (7 bases). Trimming left V 5 bases short and J 4 bases short, with 17 bases between. Germline V lookup: CDR1 SEHNR, CDR2 FQNEAQ (reference sequence). The CDR3 totals 15 residues. CDR3 amino acids: CASSHQQGGTETQYF. The CDR3 nucleotides are TGTGCCAGCAGCCATCAACAGGGAGGGACAGAGACCCAGTACTTC.

The chain is built from TRBV6-5 and TRBJ1-4, with D perhaps matching TRBD1 (6 bases). The V and J ends lost 0 bases and 8 bases respectively, with 10 bases between them. Germline-derived CDR1 and CDR2 are MNHEY and SVGAGI. This CDR3 is 14 amino acids long. The CDR3 reads CASSYSETGEKLFF. In DNA form, the CDR3 reads TGTGCCAGCAGTTACTCGGAAACAGGGGAAAAACTGTTTTTT.

V and J are TRBV29-1 and TRBJ2-5; no definite D call. The germline CDR1 and CDR2 sequences are SQVTM and ANQGSEA. Trimming removed 1 base from V and 5 bases from J, with 14 bases in between. CDR3 size: 14 residues. In nucleotides, the CDR3 is TGCAGCGTTGAAGGGCGAACCAAGTGGGAGACCCAGTACTTC. Translating it yields CSVEGRTKWETQYF.

This chain connects TRBV5-4 to TRBJ2-3, with 8 nucleotides matching TRBD2. The CDR3 spans 16 residues. Germline CDR1 is SGHNT and CDR2 is YYREEE (reference sequence). The V gene end was trimmed by 0 bases and the J gene end by 3 bases; junction bases not matched to a gene: 6. In nucleotides, the CDR3 is TGTGCCAGCAGCTTGGGCAGCGGGAGTGGGACAGATACGCAGTATTTT. It yields the protein CASSLGSGSGTDTQYF.

The J gene is TRBJ1-5, the V gene TRBV28; 10 bases map to TRBD1. V was pared by 4 bases and J by 5 bases, with 11 bases of the junction left unmatched. The CDR3 length is 17 residues. The V gene's germline CDR1 is MDHEN and CDR2 SYDVKM. As DNA, the CDR3 is TGTGCCAGCAGTTCATACCGGGACAGGGGCGAGGATCAGCCCCAGCATTTT. It codes for CASSSYRDRGEDQPQHF. Full variable domain (outside the CDR3, taken from reference TRBV28 and TRBJ1-5): DVKVTQSSRYLVKRTGEKVFLECVQDMDHENMFWYRQDPGLGLRLIYFSYDVKMKEKGDIPEGYSVSREKKERFSLILESASTNQTSMYLCASSSYRDRGEDQPQHFGDGTRLSIL.

With respect to this clone: The junction departs from the called germline gene at one end, perhaps through a read error. This chain links TRBV4-2 with TRBJ2-7; 11 bases are a match to TRBD2. The CDR3 spans 15 residues. CDR1 LGHNA and CDR2 YNFKEQ come from the germline V gene. The chain's CDR3 is CANSSLAGGTYEQYF. CDR3 nucleotides: TGTGCCAACAGCTCCCTAGCGGGAGGTACCTACGAGCAGTACTTC.

The gene calls are TRBV7-2 and TRBJ2-7; TRBD1 matches 10 bases. With V trimmed by 5 bases and J by 6 bases, 10 bases remained unmatched. CDR1 and CDR2 (germline): SGHTA, FQGNSA. CDR3 length: 15 amino acids. This chain's CDR3 is CASSIPTGGSLEQYF. CDR3 in DNA: TGTGCCAGCAGCATACCGACAGGGGGCTCCCTCGAGCAGTACTTC.

The V gene is TRBV7-6, the J gene TRBJ2-2, with unresolved D. Trimming removed 8 bases from V and 3 bases from J, with 7 bases in between. Germline V gene sequence: CDR1 SGHVS, CDR2 FNYEAQ. The CDR3 loop spans 12 amino acids. The DNA for the CDR3 is TGTGCCAGCTTATCTGACACCGGGGAGCTGTTTTTT. Translation gives CASLSDTGELFF.

The chain is built from TRBV15 and TRBJ2-7; no definite D call. The CDR3 has 16 amino acids. CDR1 and CDR2 from the germline V gene are LNHNV and YYDKDF (reference sequence). Trimming stripped 0 bases from V and 2 bases from J, with 14 bases between. This CDR3 is CATSRDRIRVPYEQYF. CDR3 nucleotide sequence: TGTGCCACCAGCAGAGATAGAATAAGGGTCCCCTACGAGCAGTACTTC.

The CDR3 is CASRTGQANTGELFF. In nucleotides, the CDR3 is TGCGCCAGCAGGACGGGACAGGCGAACACCGGGGAGCTGTTTTTT. V and J are TRBV10-2 and TRBJ2-2; TRBD1 aligns across 8 bases. CDR1 is WSHSY, CDR2 SAAADI, per germline. Losses at the gene ends were 6 bases for V and 0 bases for J; bases not matched to a gene: 3. The CDR3 is 15 amino acids.

The rearrangement links TRBV4-3 to TRBJ2-7, with 7 bases identical to TRBD1. Germline loops: CDR1 LGHNA, CDR2 YSLEER. The ends lost 0 bases at V and 3 bases at J; junction bases unmatched: 5. This CDR3 spans 15 amino acids. CDR3 bases: TGCGCCAGCAGCCAAGAAAGGGACAGCCTCTACGAGCAGTACTTC. This sequence encodes CASSQERDSLYEQYF.

The chain employs TRBV19 and TRBJ1-1; D call uncertain. CDR1 and CDR2 from the germline V gene are LNHDA and SQIVND (reference sequence). This CDR3 comprises 12 residues. V was shortened by 11 bases and J by 4 bases, with 14 bases between the two germline ends. CDR3 region: CAATSGGTEAFF. The CDR3 DNA sequence: TGTGCCGCCACTTCGGGCGGCACTGAAGCTTTCTTT. The variable domain in full, with the rest retrieved from reference TRBV19 and TRBJ1-1, is DGGITQSPKYLFRKEGQNVTLSCEQNLNHDAMYWYRQDPGQGLRLIYYSQIVNDFQKGDIAEGYSVSREKKESFPLTVTSAQKNPTAFYLCAATSGGTEAFFGQGTRLTVV.

The rearrangement uses TRBV6-5 and TRBJ2-7; possibly TRBD2 for D (5 bases). Between the trimmed V and J ends, which lost 4 bases and 2 bases, there was a span of 15 bases. The V gene's germline CDR1 is MNHEY and CDR2 SVGAGI. The CDR3 has 15 amino acids. The CDR3 DNA reads as TGTGCCAGCAGTTCTGAACGGGGTCGGGCCTACGAGCAGTACTTC. It specifies CASSSERGRAYEQYF.

The gene calls are TRBV7-2 and TRBJ2-7, with 12 bases lining up with TRBD2. The V gene's germline CDR1 is SGHTA and CDR2 FQGNSA. J lost 10 bases, V lost 6 bases, and 4 bases had no gene match. The CDR3 contains 12 residues. In DNA, the CDR3 is TGTGCCAGCAGTACTAGCGGGGGGCAACAGTACTTC. Protein product: CASSTSGGQQYF.